The entry below describes one T cell receptor beta chain. The clone's antigen remains unknown. Base qualities are missing; no much larger clone stands one base away. This sample also contains other DNA sequences that code for the same CDR3. The source of the sample is a study of Ad26.COV2.S vaccination and SARS-CoV-2 variants listed by TCRdb under 2021. For context, the study as a whole: Vaccine-arm donors came from COV1001, a multicentre, randomized, double-blind, placebo-controlled phase I-IIa trial of Ad26.COV2.S in healthy adults. A total of about 30 samples were included in the TCR-sequenced set, comprising around 19 Ad26.COV2.S vaccine recipients, 5 placebo recipients and 8 SARS-CoV-2 convalescent individuals. Ad26.COV2.S was administered intramuscularly at a dose of 5x10^10 or 1x10^11 viral particles, either as one shot or as two shots given 56 days apart. TCRbeta repertoire sequencing served as the tool for gauging how specific and how broad the SARS-CoV-2-reactive T cell receptors were following Ad26.COV2.S vaccination. Investigators remained blinded to trial group allocation during experiments and outcome assessment. Trial participants were randomized into five groups of five, in which low-dose or high-dose Ad26.COV2.S was given once or twice, or placebo was given on both occasions. Beyond this particular receptor, the publication reports: Ad26.COV2.S recipients had higher spike-specific TCR breadth than placebo recipients (P = 0.0014). Non-spike TCR breadth was comparable between vaccine and placebo recipients, consistent with the vaccine containing only spike. The study was not powered to compare responses between vaccine doses or regimens. According to the authors, total T cell responses may have been underestimated by the TCR breadth and depth analyses. After vaccination, spike-specific CD8+ and CD4+ T cell responses were reported to show substantial breadth.

The immunoSEQ Assay was used to sequence TCRbeta CDR3 regions. After extraction, genomic DNA underwent amplification by bias-controlled multiplex PCR, followed by high-throughput sequencing. For the original study's pipeline: To quantify the absolute abundance of every unique TCRbeta CDR3 region, sequences were collapsed and filtered. T cell fraction was estimated by normalizing TCRbeta template counts to usable DNA, which was measured by amplifying reference genes present in all nucleated cells. Repertoire TCRs were annotated as SARS-CoV-2-specific by exact matching of V gene, CDR3 amino acid sequence and J gene to a known reactive TCR set. The reference SARS-CoV-2 TCR set was derived from MIRA and filtered for enrichment in COVID-19-positive ImmuneCODE repertoires, a step that removed public or cross-reactive TCRs. Based on the MIRA antigens, annotated TCRs were further analysed at the level of specific ORF or position within ORF. Breadth was defined as annotated unique rearrangements over total unique productive rearrangements; depth was the summed frequency of those rearrangements. TCR breadth was compared between groups using two-sided Wilcoxon rank-sum tests. The table comes from immuneACCESS by way of TCRdb, which keeps in-frame sequences with V and J called. Part of the clones is missing from these tables; in studies checked, under half for an unresolved V gene and the rest for unknown reasons. That table gives V, J and clone size, and the DNA gave D and trimming. The sample records roughly 420,000 clones, 89% of which are singletons. Of the sample, around 2.6% falls within the top ten clones.

Taken with the paper, the label for treatment or condition translates to: about 20 received Ad26.COV2.S at low or high dose, single or two shots; 5 received placebo; per-sample allocation not given. For vaccine and placebo recipients, repertoires were sequenced using samples collected on day 63 after the first injection. In Cohort 1b, 20 to 25 adults aged 18-55 years were enrolled at a single site in Boston, USA, between 29 July and 7 August 2020. Ad26.COV2.S consisted of a replication-incompetent adenovirus type 26 vector by which a prefusion-stabilized SARS-CoV-2 spike protein from the original Wuhan strain was expressed. The CDR3 contains 17 residues, cysteine and phenylalanine counted. CDR3 DNA is the only sequence kept; it has 51 bases, read in frame from the first base. The germline V gene (reference sequence) gives CDR1 as GTSNPN and CDR2 as SVGIG. The junction shows trimming of 4 bases on V and 5 bases on J, plus 26 bases between the germline ends.

The TCR was taken from a person between 18 and 60 years old who received the Ad26.COV2.S COVID-19 vaccine or a placebo. This chain joins TRBV30 to TRBJ1-2; TRBD1 is possibly the D segment (6 matching bases). Sequencing used peripheral blood, obtained in a trial of Ad26.COV2.S vaccine versus placebo. The CDR3 region reads CAWITTQSQGVKYGYTF. At the DNA level, the sequence is TGTGCCTGGATCACCACCCAATCACAGGGTGTTAAGTATGGCTACACCTTC.